Listed here are 13 T cell receptor beta chains from one sample, sequenced in a study of blood T cell repertoires in COVID-19. The method was immunoSEQ multiplex PCR; TCRdb's version includes in-frame clones alone and lacks a portion of them. This sample has 150,000 to 250,000 clones; 75% to 85% occur once, and the top ten carry around 5.9%. The sequenced sample was peripheral blood. The receptors shown here come from a woman between 35 and 50 years old with COVID-19, enrolled during active disease.

The rearrangement uses TRBV27 and TRBJ2-7; possibly TRBD1 for D (6 bases). Germline V CDR1 and CDR2: MNHEY, SMNVEV (reference sequence). This CDR3 has 16 residues. Trimming cost V 7 bases and J 0 bases, with 19 bases left between them. CDR3 region: CASTDRPGVSSYEQYF. As DNA, the CDR3 is TGTGCCAGCACCGACCGGCCAGGGGTGAGCTCCTACGAGCAGTACTTC.

Written as DNA, the CDR3 is TGTGCCAGCAGCTTAGGCCAGGTCTCCACAGATACGCAGTATTTT. Translation: CASSLGQVSTDTQYF. The chain recombines TRBV11-3 with TRBJ2-3; D is ambiguous. This CDR3 is built from 15 residues. V was cut by 1 base and J by 2 bases, with 10 bases left in between. The germline V gene encodes CDR1 SGHNT and CDR2 YENEEA.

This chain uses TRBV13 with TRBJ2-7; 8 bases map to TRBD2. CDR3 length: 14 amino acids. CDR1 and CDR2 (germline): PRHDT, FYEKMQ (reference sequence). V lost 5 bases to trimming and J lost 4 bases; unmatched junction nucleotides: 7. The CDR3 region has the DNA TGTGCCAGCAGCGGGGGACTAGGGGGATACGAGCAGTACTTC. This gives the protein CASSGGLGGYEQYF.

The chain combines TRBV7-2 with TRBJ2-7, with TRBD2 matching over 9 bases. With V trimmed by 5 bases and J by 2 bases, 10 bases remained unmatched. The CDR3 extends over 16 amino acids. CDR1 and CDR2 from the germline V gene are SGHTA and FQGNSA. CDR3 amino acids: CASSLAAGGGTYEQYF. The CDR3 nucleotides are TGTGCCAGCAGCCTTGCAGCGGGAGGCGGCACCTACGAGCAGTACTTC. The whole variable domain, remainder taken from reference TRBV7-2 and TRBJ2-7, is GAGVSQSPSNKVTEKGKDVELRCDPISGHTALYWYRQSLGQGLEFLIYFQGNSAPDKSGLPSDRFSAERTGGSVSTLTIQRTQQEDSAVYLCASSLAAGGGTYEQYFGPGTRLTVT.

This chain uses TRBV25-1 with TRBJ2-5, with 8 bases identical to TRBD2. CDR3 size: 14 residues. The germline V gene encodes CDR1 MGHDK and CDR2 SYGVNS. The junction had 4 bases not matched to a gene; V was cut back by 0 bases and J by 7 bases. The CDR3 protein is CASSEYSGAGTQYF. Here the CDR3 DNA reads TGTGCCAGCAGTGAATATAGCGGGGCAGGGACCCAGTACTTC. Full variable domain (missing parts from reference TRBV25-1 and TRBJ2-5): EADIYQTPRYLVIGTGKKITLECSQTMGHDKMYWYQQDPGMELHLIHYSYGVNSTEKGDLSSESTVSRIRTEHFPLTLESARPSHTSQYLCASSEYSGAGTQYFGPGTRLLVL.

The chain has TRBV5-6 and TRBJ1-1; 7 bases match TRBD1. J lost 7 bases, V lost 3 bases, and 9 bases had no gene match. CDR3 length: 14 amino acids. CDR1 is SGHDT and CDR2 is YYEEEE in the germline V gene. CDR3 coding DNA: TGTGCCAGCAGCTCACTACAGGGGCCAATTGAAGCTTTCTTT. The encoded protein is CASSSLQGPIEAFF.

This chain uses TRBV5-6 with TRBJ1-1; TRBD1 is a possible D gene (5 bases). The CDR3 has 15 residues. Between the trimmed V and J ends, which lost 1 base and 4 bases, there was a span of 14 bases. Germline loops: CDR1 SGHDT, CDR2 YYEEEE. The CDR3 is CASSLLGRRGTEAFF. The CDR3 DNA reads as TGTGCCAGCAGCTTGCTCGGCAGGAGGGGCACTGAAGCTTTCTTT.

The table lists this clone with a few counts. The chain is built from TRBV24-1 and TRBJ2-3, with 8 bases that match TRBD1. The V gene's germline CDR1 is KGHDR and CDR2 SFDVKD. With 12 bases clipped from V and 1 base from J, the junction kept 8 bases outside the gene matches. The CDR3 covers 14 residues. Here the CDR3 DNA reads TGTGCCGTGGCGACAGGGGAGGGCACAGATACGCAGTATTTT. Amino acids: CAVATGEGTDTQYF.

The CDR3 coding sequence is TGTGCCAGCAGTGGACTAGCGGGCAACACCGGGGAGCTGTTTTTT. Translation gives CASSGLAGNTGELFF. The genes are TRBV9 and TRBJ2-2, with 11 positions matching TRBD2. The CDR3 is made up of 15 amino acids. The V segment lost 5 bases and the J segment 2 bases; nucleotides outside the gene matches: 2. Germline CDR1 and CDR2: SGDLS and YYNGEE.

J is TRBJ1-5 and V is TRBV30; D is perhaps TRBD1 (5 bases). Germline assignment: CDR1 GTSNPN and CDR2 SVGIG (reference sequence). Trimming left V 2 bases short and J 1 base short, with 6 bases between. The CDR3 has 13 amino acids. CDR3: CAWSHRSNQPQHF. The DNA of the CDR3 is TGTGCCTGGAGTCACAGGAGCAATCAGCCCCAGCATTTT.

The chain couples TRBV3-1 (or the pseudogene TRBV3-2) to TRBJ1-3; D may be TRBD1 (6 bases). V dropped 2 bases and J dropped 4 bases, with 12 bases sitting between them. Germline CDR1 and CDR2: LGHDT and YNNKEL (reference sequence). The CDR3 consists of 15 residues. The CDR3 nucleotides read TGTGCCAGCAGCCAATTCGGAGACAGGGGAAACACCATATATTTT. Protein product: CASSQFGDRGNTIYF.

The chain carries TRBV9 and TRBJ1-1; D may be TRBD1 (6 bases). Deletions cut 3 bases from V and 5 bases from J, with 14 bases between. The CDR3 is made up of 14 amino acids. Germline values: CDR1 SGDLS, CDR2 YYNGEE. The CDR3 DNA reads as TGTGCCAGCAGCGCTCGGGGGGCTAGTACTGAAGCTTTCTTT. Encoded protein: CASSARGASTEAFF.

This clone was counted a few times. The CDR3, as DNA: TGTGCCAGCAGCTTAAACGGGAGGCAAGAGACCCAGTACTTC. It encodes CASSLNGRQETQYF. This chain connects TRBV7-2 to TRBJ2-5, with 7 bases aligning to TRBD2. The CDR3 consists of 14 residues. The germline CDR1 and CDR2 sequences are SGHTA and FQGNSA. The V gene end was trimmed by 2 bases and the J gene end by 2 bases; junction bases not matched to a gene: 2.